These 12 T cell receptor beta chains came from one sample sequenced in a study of blood T cell repertoires in COVID-19. The protocol was immunoSEQ multiplex PCR, while the TCRdb copy is restricted to in-frame clones and leaves out a portion. The sample contains 71,000 or so clones, roughly four fifths of which appear only once. Source material: peripheral blood. The receptors stem from a man aged 45-65 years with acute or convalescent COVID-19.

The chain employs TRBV11-1 and TRBJ2-2; TRBD2 matches 7 bases. CDR1 and CDR2 from the germline V gene are SGHAT and FQDESV (reference sequence). The CDR3 is made up of 15 amino acids. The junction had 9 bases not matched to a gene; V was cut back by 5 bases and J by 6 bases. CDR3 sequence (DNA): TGTGCCAGCAGCAGCCACGGGGGGTTATCCGGGGAGCTGTTTTTT. Translated, it gives CASSSHGGLSGELFF.

The gene calls are TRBV10-3 and TRBJ1-3; TRBD1 agrees at 7 bases. The CDR3 covers 17 residues. With 4 bases clipped from V and 1 base from J, the junction kept 10 bases outside the gene matches. Germline V CDR1 and CDR2: ENHRY, SYGVKD. CDR3 sequence reads: CAISGAAGQLSGNTIYF. The CDR3 DNA sequence: TGTGCCATCAGTGGGGCCGCGGGACAGCTTTCTGGAAACACCATATATTTT.

The rearrangement joins TRBV5-5 to TRBJ1-2, with a weak D call TRBD1 (6 bases). Germline CDR1 is SGHKS and CDR2 is YYEKEE (reference sequence). The V gene lost 4 bases and the J gene lost 1 base, with 11 bases spanning the gap. There are 14 residues in the CDR3. CDR3 sequence reads: CASSLWTDNYGYTF. DNA of the CDR3: TGTGCCAGCAGCCTCTGGACAGATAACTATGGCTACACCTTC.

This chain joins TRBV5-1 and TRBJ2-7; D might be TRBD1 (8 bases). The V and J ends lost 6 bases and 1 base respectively, with 17 bases between them. Germline loops: CDR1 SGHRS, CDR2 YFSETQ. The CDR3 loop spans 15 amino acids. CDR3 amino acids: CASTPSQGGSYEQYF. The CDR3, as DNA: TGCGCCAGCACCCCATCACAGGGGGGGTCCTACGAGCAGTACTTC.

The chain recombines TRBV2 with TRBJ1-1; unclear D gene. CDR3 length equals 13 residues. Germline V gives CDR1 SNHLY, CDR2 FYNNEI. Trimming took off 7 bases at V and 1 base at J, with 10 bases between the two ends. The CDR3 spells CASTARQNTEAFF. CDR3 nucleotides: TGTGCCAGCACAGCAAGACAGAACACTGAAGCTTTCTTT.

The CDR3 sequence: CASSLSRMSQETQYF. CDR3 nucleotides: TGTGCCAGCAGCTTAAGCCGTATGTCCCAAGAGACCCAGTACTTC. The gene calls are TRBV7-8 and TRBJ2-5; D ambiguous. Trimming removed 2 bases at V and 1 base at J, with 11 bases between. Germline lookup yields CDR1 SGHVS and CDR2 FQNEAQ. The CDR3 spans 15 residues.

V is TRBV5-6 and J is TRBJ1-2; D gene ambiguous. The CDR3 is made up of 15 amino acids. Germline values: CDR1 SGHDT, CDR2 YYEEEE. V lost 4 bases and J 0 bases, leaving 13 bases between the germline ends. The CDR3 spells CASSPLTESNYGYTF. In nucleotides, the CDR3 is TGTGCCAGCAGCCCCCTGACTGAATCTAACTATGGCTACACCTTC.

The chain combines TRBV11-3 with TRBJ2-2, with 7 bases matching TRBD1. The CDR3 is 16 residues long. Germline V gene sequence: CDR1 SGHNT, CDR2 YENEEA. After removal of 5 bases from V and 4 bases from J, the junction contained 10 bases not matched to a gene. The CDR3 reads CASSTTGTLVTGELFF. The CDR3 coding sequence is TGTGCCAGCAGCACGACAGGGACCCTCGTCACCGGGGAGCTGTTTTTT.

The chain joins TRBV19 to TRBJ2-1; 8 nucleotides match TRBD2. The length of the CDR3 is 14 residues. With V trimmed by 6 bases and J by 9 bases, 10 bases remained unmatched. From germline, CDR1 is LNHDA and CDR2 SQIVND (reference sequence). The CDR3 loop is CASSPREGRSEQFF. In nucleotides, the CDR3 is TGTGCCAGTAGCCCTCGGGAGGGCCGCAGTGAGCAGTTCTTC.

V is TRBV18 and J is TRBJ2-2; D call uncertain. CDR1 is KGHSH, CDR2 LQKENI, per germline. The CDR3 has 16 amino acids. V lost 3 bases and J 1 base, leaving 12 bases between the germline ends. The CDR3 DNA is TGTGCCAGCTCACCTCTAGGAGAGCGGAACACCGGGGAGCTGTTTTTT. Protein product: CASSPLGERNTGELFF.

This sequence joins TRBV28 and TRBJ2-1; 10 nucleotides line up with TRBD2. Per germline, CDR1 MDHEN and CDR2 SYDVKM. The CDR3 totals 16 residues. J gave up 4 bases and V 3 bases, and 6 bases lay outside the gene matches. CDR3 in DNA: TGTGCCAGCAGTTTGCAAGGACTAGCGGATTACAATGAGCAGTTCTTC. Translated: CASSLQGLADYNEQFF. The full variable domain, with the rest looked up from reference TRBV28 and TRBJ2-1, is DVKVTQSSRYLVKRTGEKVFLECVQDMDHENMFWYRQDPGLGLRLIYFSYDVKMKEKGDIPEGYSVSREKKERFSLILESASTNQTSMYLCASSLQGLADYNEQFFGPGTRLTVL.

The V call is TRBV30, the J call TRBJ2-7, with 8 bases aligning to TRBD2. Trimming removed 1 base from V and 1 base from J; junction bases left unmatched: 3. Germline V gives CDR1 GTSNPN, CDR2 SVGIG (reference sequence). This CDR3 contains 14 residues. The CDR3 protein is CAWSGGGPSYEQYF. CDR3 coding DNA: TGTGCCTGGAGTGGCGGGGGGCCATCCTACGAGCAGTACTTC. Full variable domain (rest looked up from reference TRBV30 and TRBJ2-7): SQTIHQWPATLVQPVGSPLSLECTVEGTSNPNLYWYRQAAGRGLQLLFYSVGIGQISSEVPQNLSASRPQDRQFILSSKKLLLSDSGFYLCAWSGGGPSYEQYFGPGTRLTVT.